Listed here are 26 T cell receptor beta chains from one sample, sequenced in a study of CD8+ T cells in alopecia areata. The treatment was: oral pan-JAK inhibitor, 5-10 mg twice daily. RNA was extracted and reverse transcribed into cDNA as the sequencing template. TCRdb's table, derived via immunoSEQ multiplex PCR, lists solely in-frame clones and lacks some. The sample yields more than 95,000 clones, 65% to 90% seen once. This sample comprised CD8+ T cells sorted from blood, obtained between weeks 30 and 35, from a patient treated with tofacitinib. Receptor source: a human donor with alopecia areata.

This rearrangement joins TRBV7-9 to TRBJ2-7; 11 positions agree with TRBD2. The CDR3 is 17 amino acids. J lost 2 bases, V lost 3 bases, and 9 bases had no gene match. Per germline, CDR1 SEHNR and CDR2 FQNEAQ (reference sequence). The CDR3 region has the DNA TGTGCCAGCAGCTTCCGTTGGCTAGCGGGGGGTCCCTACGAGCAGTACTTC. Translation gives CASSFRWLAGGPYEQYF.

V usage is TRBV14 and J usage is TRBJ1-1; weak D call: TRBD1 (5 bases). Trimming pared 1 base from V and 3 bases from J, leaving 15 bases between. Germline assignment: CDR1 SGHDN and CDR2 FVKESK. There are 16 residues in the CDR3. The CDR3 protein is CASSQVAAGFDTEAFF. The CDR3 bases are TGTGCCAGCAGCCAAGTGGCCGCAGGGTTTGACACTGAAGCTTTCTTT.

The chain couples TRBV27 to TRBJ2-3; 9 nucleotides align to TRBD2. Losses at the gene ends were 5 bases for V and 4 bases for J; bases not matched to a gene: 7. This CDR3 spans 15 amino acids. CDR1 and CDR2 from the germline V gene are MNHEY and SMNVEV (reference sequence). The CDR3: CASSASGAFADTQYF. CDR3 nucleotide sequence: TGTGCCAGCAGTGCTAGCGGGGCCTTCGCAGATACGCAGTATTTT.

The chain uses TRBV30 and TRBJ1-1, with D uncertain. The ends were cut back, 4 bases at V and 0 bases at J, with 12 bases in the middle. The CDR3 totals 14 residues. The germline V gene encodes CDR1 GTSNPN and CDR2 SVGIG (reference sequence). CDR3 protein: CAWTKVAVNTEAFF. Written as DNA, the CDR3 is TGTGCCTGGACCAAGGTCGCGGTGAACACTGAAGCTTTCTTT.

This clone was observed a single time. CDR3 in DNA: TGCGCCAGCAGCTTTTCTGACAGAAACTATGGCTACACCTTC. It yields the protein CASSFSDRNYGYTF. The chain has TRBV5-1 and TRBJ1-2; the D gene is possibly TRBD1 (5 bases). The CDR3 is 14 amino acids. Germline CDR1 and CDR2: SGHRS and YFSETQ. The ends were cut back, 2 bases at V and 2 bases at J, with 10 bases in the middle.

The chain recombines TRBV9 with TRBJ2-2; 8 bases line up with TRBD1. V trimming: 3 bases; J trimming: 6 bases; junction bases outside the gene matches: 7. This CDR3 has 15 amino acids. Germline V gives CDR1 SGDLS, CDR2 YYNGEE. The CDR3 DNA sequence: TGTGCCAGCAGCGGCGGCAGGGGGCGGTCCGGGGAGCTGTTTTTT. Translating it yields CASSGGRGRSGELFF. Variable domain in full (rest from reference TRBV9 and TRBJ2-2): DSGVTQTPKHLITATGQRVTLRCSPRSGDLSVYWYQQSLDQGLQFLIQYYNGEERAKGNILERFSAQQFPDLHSELNLSSLELGDSALYFCASSGGRGRSGELFFGEGSRLTVL.

The genes are TRBV19 and TRBJ1-1; D remains unclear. The CDR3 extends over 13 amino acids. Germline values: CDR1 LNHDA, CDR2 SQIVND (reference sequence). The ends were cut back, 7 bases at V and 3 bases at J, with 12 bases in the middle. The CDR3 DNA sequence: TGTGCCAGTAACACCGGGAGCTACACTGAAGCTTTCTTT. Protein sequence: CASNTGSYTEAFF.

V is TRBV5-1 and J is TRBJ2-7, with unresolved D. The CDR3 covers 15 residues. Germline lookup yields CDR1 SGHRS and CDR2 YFSETQ. V was clipped by 4 bases and J by 7 bases, with 21 bases between them. The chain's CDR3 is CASSRPGEYSWEQYF. Here the CDR3 DNA reads TGCGCCAGCAGCCGCCCAGGAGAGTACTCGTGGGAGCAGTACTTC.

This clone has only a few counts. The chain employs TRBV29-1 and TRBJ2-1, with 8 bases aligning to TRBD1. V trimming: 2 bases; J trimming: 7 bases; junction bases outside the gene matches: 7. Germline lookup yields CDR1 SQVTM and CDR2 ANQGSEA. CDR3 length equals 14 residues. CDR3 sequence reads: CSVEMSGGQNEQFF. Here the CDR3 DNA reads TGCAGCGTTGAAATGTCAGGGGGCCAGAATGAGCAGTTCTTC.

CDR3 amino acids: CASSIYGLAATGELFF. In DNA form, the CDR3 reads TGTGCCAGCAGTATTTACGGACTAGCCGCAACCGGGGAGCTGTTTTTT. The chain uses TRBV27 and TRBJ2-2; TRBD2 matches 8 bases. CDR1 and CDR2 (germline): MNHEY, SMNVEV (reference sequence). Trimming removed 5 bases from V and 5 bases from J; junction bases left unmatched: 10. The CDR3 totals 16 residues.

This sequence joins TRBV25-1 and TRBJ2-5, with 9 bases aligning to TRBD1. After removal of 2 bases from V and 2 bases from J, the junction contained 6 bases not matched to a gene. The CDR3 is 16 residues long. Germline assignment: CDR1 MGHDK and CDR2 SYGVNS. The CDR3 DNA reads TGTGCCAGCAGTGAACCCCACAGGGGGCGGCAAGAGACCCAGTACTTC. This translates into CASSEPHRGRQETQYF. Based on the CDR3 plus reference TRBV25-1 and TRBJ2-5, the full variable domain is EADIYQTPRYLVIGTGKKITLECSQTMGHDKMYWYQQDPGMELHLIHYSYGVNSTEKGDLSSESTVSRIRTEHFPLTLESARPSHTSQYLCASSEPHRGRQETQYFGPGTRLLVL.

V is TRBV29-1 and J is TRBJ2-1; D remains unclear. CDR1 and CDR2 from the germline V gene are SQVTM and ANQGSEA. V dropped 3 bases and J dropped 6 bases, with 6 bases sitting between them. The CDR3 loop spans 11 amino acids. The CDR3 DNA reads TGCAGCGTTGACCATGGCAATGAGCAGTTCTTC. Its protein product is CSVDHGNEQFF.

The rearrangement links TRBV9 to TRBJ2-1; maybe TRBD2 (5 bases). The CDR3 is 14 residues long. CDR1 is SGDLS and CDR2 is YYNGEE in the germline V gene. Trimming left V 0 bases short and J 8 bases short, with 12 bases between. CDR3 amino acids: CASSVGTSVYEQFF. The CDR3 coding sequence is TGTGCCAGCAGCGTAGGAACTAGTGTGTATGAGCAGTTCTTC.

V usage is TRBV29-1 and J usage is TRBJ1-2; 10 bases align to TRBD1. Germline values: CDR1 SQVTM, CDR2 ANQGSEA. Trimming at V came to 8 bases and at J to 3 bases, leaving 6 bases not matched to a gene. The CDR3 sequence is 13 residues long. DNA of the CDR3: TGCAGCTTTGGGACAGGGGAGGACTATGGCTACACCTTC. Translating it yields CSFGTGEDYGYTF.

The gene calls are TRBV13 and TRBJ2-7; a weak D match, TRBD1 (5 bases). The CDR3 has 15 amino acids. Germline CDR1 reads PRHDT; CDR2 reads FYEKMQ (reference sequence). The V end lost 5 bases, the J end lost 3 bases, and 17 bases lay between the germline ends. Written as DNA, the CDR3 is TGTGCCAGCAGCCCAGGGTCATCCTCTTACTACGAGCAGTACTTC. This encodes CASSPGSSSYYEQYF. The entire variable domain, with the rest obtained from reference TRBV13 and TRBJ2-7, is as follows: AAGVIQSPRHLIKEKRETATLKCYPIPRHDTVYWYQQGPGQDPQFLISFYEKMQSDKGSIPDRFSAQQFSDYHSELNMSSLELGDSALYFCASSPGSSSYYEQYFGPGTRLTVT.

The chain couples TRBV25-1 to TRBJ2-5, with D maybe TRBD1 (6 bases). The germline CDR1 and CDR2 sequences are MGHDK and SYGVNS. V was clipped by 4 bases and J by 5 bases, with 17 bases between them. The CDR3 totals 15 residues. The CDR3 bases are TGTGCCAGCAGTGGAGTGTCGGACAGTCGGGAGACCCAGTACTTC. Its translation: CASSGVSDSRETQYF.

The V and J genes are TRBV27 and TRBJ2-3; the D is unclear. The CDR3 contains 13 residues. Germline CDR1 and CDR2: MNHEY and SMNVEV (reference sequence). The ends were cut back, 4 bases at V and 3 bases at J, with 8 bases in the middle. CDR3 sequence: CASSYPITDTQYF. DNA of the CDR3: TGTGCCAGCAGTTACCCTATAACAGATACGCAGTATTTT.

The chain joins TRBV19 to TRBJ1-5; no firm D call. Germline CDR1 is LNHDA and CDR2 is SQIVND (reference sequence). Between the trimmed V and J ends, which lost 6 bases and 5 bases, there was a span of 17 bases. This CDR3 has 15 residues. CDR3 region: CASSTVSGWDQPQHF. The CDR3 region has the DNA TGTGCCAGTAGCACCGTTTCGGGATGGGATCAGCCCCAGCATTTT. The full variable domain, completed using reference TRBV19 and TRBJ1-5, is DGGITQSPKYLFRKEGQNVTLSCEQNLNHDAMYWYRQDPGQGLRLIYYSQIVNDFQKGDIAEGYSVSREKKESFPLTVTSAQKNPTAFYLCASSTVSGWDQPQHFGDGTRLSIL.

This clone has only one observation. The gene calls are TRBV7-6 and TRBJ2-3, with TRBD2 matching 9 bases. This CDR3 region has 15 residues. The V gene end was trimmed by 2 bases and the J gene end by 1 base; junction bases not matched to a gene: 1. Per the germline V gene, CDR1 is SGHVS and CDR2 is FNYEAQ. CDR3 in amino acids: CASSLSSGGTDTQYF. The CDR3 DNA sequence: TGTGCCAGCAGCTTATCTAGCGGGGGCACAGATACGCAGTATTTT.

The chain links TRBV27 to TRBJ2-1; a possible D gene is TRBD2 (5 bases). Between the trimmed V and J ends, which lost 3 bases and 7 bases, there was a span of 13 bases. CDR3 length: 14 amino acids. Germline values: CDR1 MNHEY, CDR2 SMNVEV (reference sequence). The CDR3 loop is CASSFSGLGNEQFF. In DNA form, the CDR3 reads TGTGCCAGCAGTTTCTCCGGACTGGGGAATGAGCAGTTCTTC.

The rearrangement links TRBV9 to TRBJ2-7, with D perhaps TRBD2 (6 bases). The CDR3 totals 15 residues. Germline V gene sequence: CDR1 SGDLS, CDR2 YYNGEE. The germline V and J ends were trimmed by 0 bases and 6 bases, with 16 bases remaining between them. The CDR3 loop is CASSVGGGEVGEQYF. The CDR3 DNA reads TGTGCCAGCAGCGTAGGTGGAGGGGAGGTCGGCGAGCAGTACTTC.

The chain combines TRBV9 with TRBJ2-1; D may be TRBD1 (7 bases). The CDR3 runs to 18 residues. V lost 0 bases, J lost 4 bases, and 20 bases lay in between. Germline CDR1 is SGDLS and CDR2 is YYNGEE. CDR3 nucleotides: TGTGCCAGCAGCGTAGCTACTGGGGCAGGGGGGAGATACAATGAGCAGTTCTTC. Amino acid sequence: CASSVATGAGGRYNEQFF.

This rearrangement joins TRBV29-1 to TRBJ2-2; the D gene could be TRBD1 or TRBD2 (5 bases each). CDR1 and CDR2 (germline): SQVTM, ANQGSEA. Trimming pared 8 bases from V and 6 bases from J, leaving 16 bases between. The CDR3 runs 13 residues. The CDR3 loop reads CSRRVRDPGELFF. The CDR3, as DNA: TGCAGCCGTAGAGTTAGGGACCCCGGGGAGCTGTTTTTT.

The V and J genes are TRBV9 and TRBJ2-7; possibly TRBD2 for D (6 bases). TRBJ2-1 matches the DNA end more closely, so the J call is doubtful. Per the germline V gene, CDR1 is SGDLS and CDR2 is YYNGEE. The CDR3 length is 12 residues. CDR3 residues: CASSVAGDEQFF. The CDR3 DNA reads as TGTGCCAGCAGCGTAGCGGGGGATGAGCAGTTCTTC.

The chain combines TRBV14 with TRBJ2-3, with unresolved D. The germline gives CDR1 SGHDN, CDR2 FVKESK. The CDR3 contains 12 residues. Trimming took off 1 base at V and 3 bases at J, with 2 bases between the two ends. This CDR3 reads CASSQATDTQYF. CDR3 nucleotide sequence: TGTGCCAGCAGCCAAGCTACAGATACGCAGTATTTT. Supplemented by reference TRBV14 and TRBJ2-3, the full variable domain reads EAGVTQFPSHSVIEKGQTVTLRCDPISGHDNLYWYRRVMGKEIKFLLHFVKESKQDESGMPNNRFLAERTGGTYSTLKVQPAELEDSGVYFCASSQATDTQYFGPGTRLTVL.

V gene TRBV21-1 combines with J gene TRBJ1-5. TRBV21-1 is a known pseudogene. CDR3 length: 19 amino acids. For the CDR3, the DNA is TGTGCCAGCAGCAAAGTTTCTACGGGGGGAAAAAAAAGCAATCAGCCCCAGCATTTT. Translation gives CASSKVSTGGKKSNQPQHF.